The 30 T cell receptor beta chains presented below share a single source sample, sequenced in a study of T-cell memory formation after mild COVID-19. TCRdb re-called the 5' RACE reads through MiXCR, storing one row per CDR3 protein. Among approximately 270,000 distinct CDR3 sequences listed, about 16% were seen once. Sequencing was carried out using PBMCs or a T cell subset sorted from them (not recorded which). The source of these receptors is a man younger than 35 who had mild COVID-19 (a few samples of this study predate the infection). Cell type and time point are not known.

This sequence joins TRBV5-6 and TRBJ1-1; D is unclear. Trimming took 5 bases from V and 11 from J, leaving 16 bases between them. CDR3 length equals 12 residues. Germline V gene lookup returns CDR1 SGHDT and CDR2 YYEEEE. DNA of the CDR3: TGTGCCAGCAGTTTACCGGGGAATAGGGCTTTCTTT. This gives the protein CASSLPGNRAFF. Variable domain in full (rest from reference TRBV5-6 and TRBJ1-1): DAGVTQSPTHLIKTRGQQVTLRCSPKSGHDTVSWYQQALGQGPQFIFQYYEEEERQRGNFPDRFSGHQFPNYSSELNVNALLLGDSALYLCASSLPGNRAFFGQGTRLTVV.

A few counts support this clonotype. V is TRBV2 and J is TRBJ1-2, with 9 bases fitting TRBD1. Germline V gives CDR1 SNHLY, CDR2 FYNNEI. The CDR3 extends over 16 amino acids. V lost 7 bases to trimming and J lost 1 base; unmatched junction nucleotides: 10. CDR3 region: CASTVGTGIFNYGYTF. CDR3 nucleotide sequence: TGTGCCAGCACAGTGGGGACAGGGATCTTTAACTATGGCTACACCTTC. The full variable domain, in which reference TRBV2 and TRBJ1-2 provide the parts outside the CDR3, is EPEVTQTPSHQVTQMGQEVILRCVPISNHLYFYWYRQILGQKVEFLVSFYNNEISEKSEIFDDQFSVERPDGSNFTLKIRSTKLEDSAMYFCASTVGTGIFNYGYTFGSGTRLTVV.

This clonotype was picked up many times. The chain uses TRBV2 and TRBJ2-1; D not resolved. Germline CDR1 is SNHLY and CDR2 is FYNNEI. The germline V and J ends were trimmed by 6 bases and 0 bases, with 12 bases remaining between them. The CDR3 runs to 15 residues. The DNA of the CDR3 is TGTGCCAGCAGGGGTGGGTTCCTCTCCTACAATGAGCAGTTCTTC. Translation gives CASRGGFLSYNEQFF.

V is TRBV4-3 and J is TRBJ1-6, with D perhaps TRBD1 (5 bases). In germline, CDR1 is LGHNA, CDR2 YSLEER. V was pared by 1 base and J by 11 bases, with 15 bases between. The CDR3 length is 15 residues. CDR3 DNA sequence: TGCGCCAGCAGCCAAGGGGGAGGGGCACTGACACCCCTCCACTTT. The encoded protein is CASSQGGGALTPLHF.

This clonotype appeared a few times. The chain combines TRBV15 with TRBJ2-3; D unclear. In germline, CDR1 is LNHNV, CDR2 YYDKDF (reference sequence). V lost 7 bases and J lost 2, with 13 bases in between. This CDR3 spans 14 amino acids. CDR3 in amino acids: CATNSLRYTDTQYF. The CDR3 DNA sequence: TGTGCCACCAACTCCCTCAGATACACAGATACGCAGTATTTT.

This chain links TRBV15 with TRBJ2-7; D gene ambiguous. With 1 base removed from V and 7 bases from J, the gap between germline ends came to 11 bases. Germline values: CDR1 LNHNV, CDR2 YYDKDF (reference sequence). The CDR3 covers 13 residues. CDR3 coding DNA: TGTGCCACCAGCAGAGGTGGCTCCCCGGAGCAGTACTTC. Translation gives CATSRGGSPEQYF.

This clonotype has a handful of counts. The chain is built from TRBV5-1 and TRBJ2-3; D is undetermined. CDR1 is SGHRS and CDR2 is YFSETQ in the germline V gene. The CDR3 has 11 amino acids. Between the trimmed V and J ends, which lost 4 bases and 6 bases, there was a span of 6 bases. The CDR3 DNA follows: TGCGCCAGCAGCGGCCTGGATACGCAGTATTTT. Translated, it gives CASSGLDTQYF. The entire variable domain, with the rest obtained from reference TRBV5-1 and TRBJ2-3, is as follows: KAGVTQTPRYLIKTRGQQVTLSCSPISGHRSVSWYQQTPGQGLQFLFEYFSETQRNKGNFPGRFSGRQFSNSRSEMNVSTLELGDSALYLCASSGLDTQYFGPGTRLTVL.

The table lists this clonotype with many counts. V and J are TRBV6-4 and TRBJ2-2; perhaps TRBD1 as D (5 bases). The CDR3 is 15 amino acids. Germline V gene sequence: CDR1 MRHNA, CDR2 SNTAGT. V was clipped by 0 bases and J by 1 base, with 6 bases between them. CDR3 bases: TGTGCCAGCAGTGACTCAGGGGAGAACACCGGGGAGCTGTTTTTT. This sequence encodes CASSDSGENTGELFF.

This clonotype showed up many times. The rearrangement uses TRBV19 and TRBJ1-3; possible D gene TRBD1, 5 bases. Per germline, CDR1 LNHDA and CDR2 SQIVND (reference sequence). The V and J ends lost 7 bases and 0 bases respectively, with 16 bases between them. This CDR3 region has 16 residues. The CDR3: CASTTFNRNSGNTIYF. For the CDR3, the DNA is TGTGCCAGTACTACCTTCAACAGGAACTCTGGAAACACCATATATTTT.

This clonotype was seen ten or more times. The rearrangement uses TRBV7-2 and TRBJ1-1; perhaps TRBD1 as D (6 bases). Germline CDR1 reads SGHTA; CDR2 reads FQGNSA. There are 13 residues in the CDR3. The V and J ends lost 5 bases and 4 bases respectively, with 11 bases between them. The CDR3 here is CASSGTGATEAFF. The DNA of the CDR3 is TGTGCCAGCAGCGGAACGGGGGCCACTGAAGCTTTCTTT.

This clonotype came up a few times. CDR3: CASSWGSGEKLFF. CDR3 DNA: TGTGCCAGCAGTTGGGGGTCTGGTGAAAAACTGTTTTTT. The chain combines TRBV6-6 with TRBJ1-4, with D perhaps matching TRBD1 (5 bases). From germline, CDR1 is MNHNY and CDR2 SVGAGI (reference sequence). Trimming took 4 bases from V and 7 from J, leaving 10 bases between them. The CDR3 loop spans 13 amino acids.

A few counts support this clonotype. V usage is TRBV6-6 and J usage is TRBJ2-1; D is unclear. The V end lost 4 bases, the J end lost 0 bases, and 13 bases lay between the germline ends. Germline CDR1 is MNHNY and CDR2 is SVGAGI (reference sequence). CDR3 size: 16 residues. The CDR3 nucleotides are TGTGCCAGCAGTTTAACCGGTCTCAGCTCCTACAATGAGCAGTTCTTC. Its protein is CASSLTGLSSYNEQFF.

The V and J genes are TRBV7-2 and TRBJ2-3; weak D call: TRBD2 (6 bases). The CDR3 runs 17 residues. Germline loops: CDR1 SGHTA, CDR2 FQGNSA. V shed 3 bases and J shed 1 base, with 17 bases lying between them. The CDR3 nucleotides are TGTGCCAGCAGCTTTCCACTACAGCGGAGGGGCACAGATACGCAGTATTTT. It codes for CASSFPLQRRGTDTQYF. Filled out from reference TRBV7-2 and TRBJ2-3, the complete variable domain reads GAGVSQSPSNKVTEKGKDVELRCDPISGHTALYWYRQSLGQGLEFLIYFQGNSAPDKSGLPSDRFSAERTGGSVSTLTIQRTQQEDSAVYLCASSFPLQRRGTDTQYFGPGTRLTVL.

This clonotype was found a few times. The rearrangement joins TRBV10-2 to TRBJ1-4; D ambiguous. CDR1 and CDR2 from the germline V gene are WSHSY and SAAADI. V lost 9 bases, J lost 0 bases, and 8 bases lay in between. There are 13 residues in the CDR3. This CDR3 is CASTETTNEKLFF. In DNA, the CDR3 is TGCGCCAGTACAGAGACAACTAATGAAAAACTGTTTTTT.

V usage is TRBV11-3 and J usage is TRBJ2-1; 11 bases fit TRBD1. There are 19 residues in the CDR3. CDR1 SGHNT and CDR2 YENEEA come from the germline V gene. With 2 bases clipped from V and 5 bases from J, the junction kept 14 bases outside the gene matches. CDR3 DNA: TGTGCCAGCAGCTTAAAGGGTACCGGGACAGGGGGTGTCAACAATGAGCAGTTCTTC. Its protein product is CASSLKGTGTGGVNNEQFF.

This sequence joins TRBV15 and TRBJ1-6, with unresolved D. This CDR3 contains 13 residues. V lost 0 bases to trimming and J lost 9 bases, with 6 bases between them. Per germline, CDR1 LNHNV and CDR2 YYDKDF (reference sequence). CDR3 coding DNA: TGTGCCACCAGCAGAGACCTACCTTCACCCCTCCACTTT. Translated: CATSRDLPSPLHF.

The rearrangement links TRBV7-2 to TRBJ1-1; D is uncertain. This CDR3 has 11 residues. Germline-derived CDR1 and CDR2 are SGHTA and FQGNSA. The V gene lost 1 base and the J gene lost 6 bases, with 3 bases spanning the gap. CDR3 sequence reads: CASSLVAEAFF. The CDR3 bases are TGTGCCAGCAGCTTAGTCGCTGAAGCTTTCTTT.

This clonotype was recorded at least ten times. The chain recombines TRBV20-1 with TRBJ1-1; D remains ambiguous. The CDR3 contains 13 residues. The germline V and J ends were trimmed by 0 bases and 0 bases, with 5 bases remaining between them. Germline V gene lookup returns CDR1 DFQATT and CDR2 SNEGSKA (reference sequence). CDR3 bases: TGCAGTGCTAGAGATCCTGTGAACACTGAAGCTTTCTTT. It translates to CSARDPVNTEAFF.

This clonotype was found a few times. The rearrangement links TRBV10-2 to TRBJ2-3, with D tentatively TRBD1 (7 bases). Germline V gene sequence: CDR1 WSHSY, CDR2 SAAADI. The CDR3 has 11 amino acids. V was clipped by 7 bases and J by 10 bases, with 12 bases between them. CDR3 residues: CASTQGGAQYF. DNA of the CDR3: TGCGCCAGCACCCAGGGGGGAGCGCAGTATTTT.

The chain joins TRBV6-1 to TRBJ1-1; no clear D. Trimming took 8 bases from V and 6 from J, leaving 19 bases between them. The CDR3 is 14 residues long. Per the germline V gene, CDR1 is MNHNS and CDR2 is SASEGT. The CDR3 DNA follows: TGTGCCAGCGGTAAAGGGATCAGTTGGGCTGAAGCTTTCTTT. Protein: CASGKGISWAEAFF.

The chain recombines TRBV7-2 with TRBJ2-5; 10 bases map to TRBD2. The CDR3 runs 15 residues. V shed 5 bases, J shed 2 bases, and the junction held 5 bases outside the gene matches. Germline V lookup: CDR1 SGHTA, CDR2 FQGNSA. The CDR3 DNA reads TGTGCCAGCAGCCCCGGGACTAGCGTACAAGAGACCCAGTACTTC. It is translated as CASSPGTSVQETQYF.

The chain joins TRBV2 to TRBJ2-1; 12 bases map to TRBD2. The V and J ends lost 5 bases and 10 bases, in that order; junction bases with no gene match: 9. The CDR3 sequence is 15 residues long. The germline gives CDR1 SNHLY, CDR2 FYNNEI. The CDR3 DNA reads TGTGCCAGCAGTTCCTCTAGCGGGGGGGCAGGAGAGCAGTTCTTC. This sequence encodes CASSSSSGGAGEQFF.

This clonotype has more than one count but fewer than ten. The chain employs TRBV10-3 and TRBJ2-2; 12 bases agree with TRBD2. The CDR3 loop spans 15 amino acids. V was pared by 6 bases and J by 7 bases, with 6 bases of the junction left unmatched. Germline V CDR1 and CDR2: ENHRY, SYGVKD. The CDR3 nucleotides are TGTGCCATCAGGCGACTAGCGGGGGACAGCGGGGAGCTGTTTTTT. Amino acid sequence: CAIRRLAGDSGELFF.

The chain has TRBV30 and TRBJ2-3; no definite D call. This CDR3 is built from 14 residues. Germline lookup yields CDR1 GTSNPN and CDR2 SVGIG (reference sequence). The V and J ends lost 2 bases and 3 bases respectively, with 12 bases between them. CDR3: CAWSPIPGTDTQYF. The CDR3 coding sequence is TGTGCCTGGAGTCCCATCCCCGGGACAGATACGCAGTATTTT.

The gene calls are TRBV4-3 and TRBJ2-3; TRBD2 agrees at 11 bases. The CDR3 is 15 amino acids. V was clipped by 5 bases and J by 4 bases; unmatched bases: 5. Germline V CDR1 and CDR2: LGHNA, YSLEER. CDR3: CASSLLSGGADTQYF. The CDR3 nucleotides are TGCGCCAGCAGCTTACTTAGCGGGGGGGCAGATACGCAGTATTTT.

The chain has TRBV5-6 and TRBJ2-3, with a weak D call TRBD1 (6 bases). V was pared by 2 bases and J by 4 bases, with 11 bases between. CDR1 is SGHDT and CDR2 is YYEEEE in the germline V gene. The length of the CDR3 is 14 residues. CDR3 sequence: CASSFGRGSDTQYF. CDR3 DNA: TGTGCCAGCAGCTTCGGCAGGGGATCAGATACGCAGTATTTT.

The table lists this clonotype with a few counts. Germline and junction disagree at one end, which may indicate a read error. The chain combines TRBV7-9 with TRBJ2-3; 7 positions match TRBD1. The CDR3 loop spans 12 amino acids. Germline V gene lookup returns CDR1 SEHNR and CDR2 FQNEAQ (reference sequence). The DNA for the CDR3 is TGTGCCAGCAGCTTACTGCGTGACAGGGAGCATTTT. Its translation is CASSLLRDREHF.

The chain couples TRBV24-1 to TRBJ1-2; D unresolved. Trimming pared 3 bases from V and 4 bases from J, leaving 11 bases between. Per the germline V gene, CDR1 is KGHDR and CDR2 is SFDVKD. The CDR3 has 14 amino acids. DNA for the CDR3: TGTGCCACCAGTGATCCGAATGGCGGCTATGGCTACACCTTC. It yields the protein CATSDPNGGYGYTF.

The chain links TRBV28 to TRBJ1-2; D remains unclear. This CDR3 has 14 residues. V lost 3 bases to trimming and J lost 1 base, with 9 bases between them. Germline CDR1 is MDHEN and CDR2 is SYDVKM. The CDR3 coding sequence is TGTGCCAGCAGTTTTTATAGGGATAACTATGGCTACACCTTC. Residues: CASSFYRDNYGYTF.

The gene calls are TRBV4-1 and TRBJ2-2; 8 nucleotides agree with TRBD2. V shed 2 bases, J shed 1 base, and the junction held 9 bases outside the gene matches. Per germline, CDR1 MGHRA and CDR2 YSYEKL. The CDR3 spans 18 residues. The CDR3 loop is CASSQRESGGRNTGELFF. The CDR3 DNA reads TGCGCCAGCAGCCAACGGGAGAGCGGGGGCCGGAACACCGGGGAGCTGTTTTTT.